The 26 T cell receptor beta chains in this list originate from one sample, sequenced in a study of CD8 T cells in ankylosing spondylitis. Study results and limitations: Blood from ankylosing spondylitis patients appeared to carry a characteristic eight-variant TCR beta motif.

The antigens of these receptors remain unknown. From the 5' RACE reads, TCRdb called clonotypes with MiXCR, one entry per CDR3 protein. The sample yields around 540,000 distinct CDR3 sequences, about 13% seen once. Sample: blood, either unsorted or a sorted T cell fraction (not recorded which). These receptor sequences come from a male donor with ankylosing spondylitis.

This clonotype was recorded a few times. This chain links TRBV29-1 with TRBJ2-2, with 8 nucleotides matching TRBD2. V shed 7 bases and J 1 base; nucleotides not matched to a gene: 5. The CDR3 is made up of 14 amino acids. Germline V CDR1 and CDR2: SQVTM, ANQGSEA. The CDR3 DNA is TGCAGCGCATCGACTAGCGTGAACACCGGGGAGCTGTTTTTT. Translation gives CSASTSVNTGELFF.

This clonotype was detected a few times. The chain has TRBV7-9 and TRBJ1-1; D may be TRBD1 (5 bases). The CDR3 covers 16 residues. Trimming removed 3 bases at V and 11 bases at J, with 25 bases between. CDR1 is SEHNR and CDR2 is FQNEAQ in the germline V gene (reference sequence). For the CDR3, the DNA is TGTGCCAGCAGCTTTGCAACCGGGGACGGCGCAGAGGAGGCTTTCTTT. It encodes CASSFATGDGAEEAFF.

V and J are TRBV11-2 and TRBJ2-7; maybe TRBD1 (7 bases). The CDR3 sequence is 15 residues long. V lost 1 base and J lost 4, with 14 bases in between. The germline V gene encodes CDR1 SGHAT and CDR2 FQNNGV. The CDR3 loop reads CASSLGMTGRYEQYF. CDR3 bases: TGTGCCAGCAGCTTAGGGATGACAGGGAGGTACGAGCAGTACTTC.

There are a few counts of this clonotype. The chain is built from TRBV5-1 and TRBJ2-7, with 9 bases fitting TRBD1. V lost 3 bases and J lost 2; bases outside the gene matches: 12. The germline V gene encodes CDR1 SGHRS and CDR2 YFSETQ. CDR3 size: 17 residues. CDR3 nucleotides: TGCGCCAGCAGCTCCCGCGGTGGGGGGACAGGGCCCTACGAGCAGTACTTC. As protein: CASSSRGGGTGPYEQYF.

This clonotype was picked up a small number of times. The CDR3 coding sequence is TGTGCCACCAGCAGAGATAGGGCAGCTACTAGCACAGATACGCAGTATTTT. Its protein is CATSRDRAATSTDTQYF. V and J are TRBV15 and TRBJ2-3, with D uncertain. The CDR3 has 17 residues. Trimming left V 0 bases short and J 0 bases short, with 13 bases between. CDR1 and CDR2 (germline): LNHNV, YYDKDF (reference sequence).

This clonotype was counted only a few times. The chain couples TRBV18 to TRBJ1-1; no clear D gene. CDR3 size: 14 residues. V shed 6 bases and J shed 1 base, with 12 bases lying between them. The germline gives CDR1 KGHSH, CDR2 LQKENI. CDR3: CASSFLGQNTEAFF. Written as DNA, the CDR3 is TGTGCCAGCTCGTTCCTGGGTCAGAACACTGAAGCTTTCTTT.

There are many counts of this clonotype. V usage is TRBV24-1 and J usage is TRBJ2-5; a weak D match, TRBD1 (6 bases). Deletions cut 3 bases from V and 8 bases from J, with 15 bases between. Per germline, CDR1 KGHDR and CDR2 SFDVKD. This CDR3 is built from 14 residues. CDR3 coding DNA: TGTGCCACCAGTGATCCGGGACAATCCCCTACCCAGTACTTC. Translation gives CATSDPGQSPTQYF.

This clonotype came up a few times. The gene calls are TRBV5-1 and TRBJ2-1; unclear D gene. V dropped 5 bases and J dropped 5 bases, with 14 bases sitting between them. From germline, CDR1 is SGHRS and CDR2 YFSETQ. The CDR3 consists of 14 residues. The CDR3 coding sequence is TGCGCCAGCAGTAAGGGCCAGATGGACAATGAGCAGTTCTTC. Amino acid sequence: CASSKGQMDNEQFF. The full variable domain, completed using reference TRBV5-1 and TRBJ2-1, is KAGVTQTPRYLIKTRGQQVTLSCSPISGHRSVSWYQQTPGQGLQFLFEYFSETQRNKGNFPGRFSGRQFSNSRSEMNVSTLELGDSALYLCASSKGQMDNEQFFGPGTRLTVL.

A remark on this clonotype: One end of the junction does not line up with germline, which may come from a read error. V gene TRBV20-1 combines with J gene TRBJ2-5; no clear D. This CDR3 contains 17 residues. Germline CDR1 and CDR2: DFQATT and SNEGSKA (reference sequence). The CDR3 DNA sequence: TGCTGTGCTTCCCCTGTGCTCTACGAAAACCTAAAAGAGACCCAGTACTTC. This sequence encodes CCASPVLYENLKETQYF.

This clonotype has only a few counts. The chain joins TRBV7-2 to TRBJ1-5, with D perhaps TRBD1 (5 bases). The germline V gene encodes CDR1 SGHTA and CDR2 FQGNSA. The CDR3 loop spans 13 amino acids. The CDR3 here is CASGQANNQPQHF. DNA of the CDR3: TGTGCTTCGGGGCAGGCGAACAATCAGCCCCAGCATTTT.

V and J are TRBV6-1 and TRBJ1-5, with D perhaps TRBD1 (6 bases). This CDR3 is 16 amino acids long. Trimming pared 6 bases from V and 5 bases from J, leaving 20 bases between. Germline-derived CDR1 and CDR2 are MNHNS and SASEGT. CDR3 in DNA: TGTGCCAGCAGGTGGGGGCCGGGGGAGGTCGATCAGCCCCAGCATTTT. Its protein is CASRWGPGEVDQPQHF.

This clonotype was seen many times. This rearrangement joins TRBV7-9 to TRBJ2-1; D gene ambiguous. Germline V CDR1 and CDR2: SEHNR, FQNEAQ (reference sequence). V was trimmed by 6 bases and J by 1 base, leaving 19 bases between them. The CDR3 runs to 17 residues. CDR3 sequence: CASSLGVRFRSYNEQFF. DNA of the CDR3: TGTGCCAGCAGTCTTGGGGTGCGGTTCCGATCCTACAATGAGCAGTTCTTC. The full variable domain, its missing parts supplied by reference TRBV7-9 and TRBJ2-1, is DTGVSQNPRHKITKRGQNVTFRCDPISEHNRLYWYRQTLGQGPEFLTYFQNEAQLEKSRLLSDRFSAERPKGSFSTLEIQRTEQGDSAMYLCASSLGVRFRSYNEQFFGPGTRLTVL.

This rearrangement joins TRBV6-1 to TRBJ1-1; TRBD1 matches at 8 bases. There are 15 residues in the CDR3. Germline V lookup: CDR1 MNHNS, CDR2 SASEGT. The trim removed 5 bases at V and 5 bases at J, leaving 10 bases unmatched. The CDR3 nucleotides read TGTGCCAGCAGTCCAGTAGGACAGGGAAGTACTGAAGCTTTCTTT. Protein: CASSPVGQGSTEAFF.

The gene calls are TRBV20-1 and TRBJ2-1; 11 bases fit TRBD2. Per the germline V gene, CDR1 is DFQATT and CDR2 is SNEGSKA (reference sequence). With V trimmed by 1 base and J by 6 bases, 5 bases remained unmatched. CDR3 length equals 15 residues. The CDR3 is CSARATSGNFNEQFF. As DNA, the CDR3 is TGCAGTGCTAGAGCGACTAGCGGGAACTTCAATGAGCAGTTCTTC.

The chain carries TRBV24-1 and TRBJ2-5, with a weak D call TRBD1 (6 bases). Looked up from germline, CDR1 is KGHDR and CDR2 is SFDVKD. V lost 2 bases, J lost 0 bases, and 6 bases lay in between. The CDR3 extends over 14 amino acids. In nucleotides, the CDR3 is TGTGCCACCAGTGATTGGACAGACCAAGAGACCCAGTACTTC. Its protein product is CATSDWTDQETQYF.

This clonotype was picked up a small number of times. The chain uses TRBV11-2 and TRBJ2-3, with 9 nucleotides matching TRBD2. V dropped 5 bases and J dropped 6; count of bases not matched to a gene: 21. The CDR3 contains 19 residues. CDR1 is SGHAT and CDR2 is FQNNGV in the germline V gene. The CDR3 bases are TGTGCCAGCAGCGCCCCCGGGACTAGCCATTATCTAAGACGGGATACGCAGTATTTT. This translates into CASSAPGTSHYLRRDTQYF.

This clonotype was recorded at least ten times. The chain couples TRBV3-1 to TRBJ2-1, with D perhaps assigned TRBD1 or TRBD2 (5 bases each). Germline V gives CDR1 LGHDT, CDR2 YNNKEL (reference sequence). This CDR3 comprises 15 residues. The V gene lost 4 bases and the J gene lost 4 bases, with 14 bases spanning the gap. CDR3 bases: TGTGCCAGCAGCCTAATTAATGGGGGTTACAATGAGCAGTTCTTC. Translation: CASSLINGGYNEQFF.

This clonotype was recorded a few times. The chain joins TRBV7-6 to TRBJ2-7; tentative D call: TRBD2 (5 bases). The V end was cut by 3 bases, the J end by 4 bases, with 16 bases between. Germline V gene lookup returns CDR1 SGHVS and CDR2 FNYEAQ. The CDR3 consists of 15 residues. Here the CDR3 reads CASSLQEAVGYEQYF. DNA for the CDR3: TGTGCCAGCAGCTTGCAGGAGGCTGTGGGTTACGAGCAGTACTTC.

Only a few counts were recorded for this clonotype. The rearrangement joins TRBV5-1 to TRBJ2-3; D is uncertain. The length of the CDR3 is 14 residues. The ends were cut back, 1 base at V and 2 bases at J, with 8 bases in the middle. CDR1 is SGHRS and CDR2 is YFSETQ in the germline V gene. The CDR3 is CASSLLGHTDTQYF. CDR3 sequence (DNA): TGCGCCAGCAGCTTGCTAGGGCACACAGATACGCAGTATTTT.

This clonotype has ten or more counts. The rearrangement joins TRBV7-2 to TRBJ2-3; no reliable D call. Trimming left V 2 bases short and J 0 bases short, with 15 bases between. The germline gives CDR1 SGHTA, CDR2 FQGNSA. The CDR3 runs 17 residues. The CDR3 coding sequence is TGTGCCAGCAGCTTATTTGGGGTCGGGCTTAGCACAGATACGCAGTATTTT. Amino acids: CASSLFGVGLSTDTQYF. Full variable domain (missing parts from reference TRBV7-2 and TRBJ2-3): GAGVSQSPSNKVTEKGKDVELRCDPISGHTALYWYRQSLGQGLEFLIYFQGNSAPDKSGLPSDRFSAERTGGSVSTLTIQRTQQEDSAVYLCASSLFGVGLSTDTQYFGPGTRLTVL.

This clonotype has a count of ten or more. The chain links TRBV5-1 to TRBJ1-1; D is possibly TRBD1 (6 bases). CDR3 length: 15 residues. The germline V gene encodes CDR1 SGHRS and CDR2 YFSETQ. V lost 1 base and J 2 bases, leaving 12 bases between the germline ends. The CDR3 here is CASSLLGHKNTEAFF. CDR3 in DNA: TGCGCCAGCAGCTTGCTGGGACACAAAAACACTGAAGCTTTCTTT.

The chain joins TRBV5-5 to TRBJ1-1, with D possibly being TRBD1 (6 bases). The V and J ends lost 0 bases and 5 bases respectively, with 11 bases between them. The CDR3 is 14 residues long. In germline, CDR1 is SGHKS, CDR2 YYEKEE (reference sequence). The CDR3 is CASSLARGRTEAFF. The DNA for the CDR3 is TGTGCCAGCAGCTTGGCCAGGGGACGGACTGAAGCTTTCTTT.

V is TRBV27 and J is TRBJ1-6, with TRBD1 matching over 7 bases. The length of the CDR3 is 14 residues. Germline trimming cut 2 bases from V and 10 bases from J; bases unmatched to any gene: 5. The V gene's germline CDR1 is MNHEY and CDR2 SMNVEV (reference sequence). CDR3 in amino acids: CASSLQGGASPLHF. The CDR3 DNA is TGTGCCAGCAGTTTACAGGGGGGAGCGTCACCCCTCCACTTT.

This chain links TRBV4-2 with TRBJ2-5, with D possibly TRBD2 on 6 matching bases. The V and J ends lost 0 bases and 4 bases respectively, with 12 bases between them. CDR3 length: 15 amino acids. Germline CDR1 reads LGHNA; CDR2 reads YNFKEQ. CDR3 in DNA: TGTGCCAGCAGCCAAGAGGGGGGTCTCCCAGAGACCCAGTACTTC. Its protein product is CASSQEGGLPETQYF.

CDR3 residues: CASSLGDLDEQFF. The CDR3 coding sequence is TGTGCCAGCAGCTTGGGGGATTTGGATGAGCAGTTCTTC. The gene calls are TRBV7-6 and TRBJ2-1; D is perhaps TRBD1 or TRBD2 (5 bases each). Trimming pared 3 bases from V and 8 bases from J, leaving 11 bases between. The CDR3 sequence is 13 residues long. From germline, CDR1 is SGHVS and CDR2 FNYEAQ.

This clonotype was seen a few times. V is TRBV20-1 and J is TRBJ2-3; D gene uncertain. V lost 3 bases and J 4 bases, leaving 11 bases between the germline ends. Looked up from germline, CDR1 is DFQATT and CDR2 is SNEGSKA (reference sequence). This CDR3 spans 13 amino acids. The CDR3 region is CSASVVGADTQYF. DNA of the CDR3: TGCAGTGCTAGTGTAGTTGGGGCAGATACGCAGTATTTT.